This TCR beta chain was captured in a study of Graves' ophthalmopathy and Graves' hyperthyroidism. The authors amplified TCR beta CDR3 regions, and they did so from RNA transcripts for repertoire sequencing. Second-round multiplex PCR came after first-round RT-PCR with HTBI primers. From the multiplex PCR reads, TCRdb called clonotypes with MiXCR, one entry per CDR3 protein. The sample contains 200,000 to 300,000 distinct CDR3 sequences, around 42% of which appear only once. Study-level points and caveats: Ophthalmopathy versus stable hyperthyroidism: 13-signature model gave 85% to 90% sensitivity, 81.08% specificity.

In this sample, this clonotype turned up many times. Its cognate antigen is unknown. The sequencing sample was made of peripheral blood. This TCR came from an adult man with Graves' ophthalmopathy.

The CDR3 sequence is CASSLAWETQYF. CDR3 sequence (DNA): TGTGCCAGCAGTCTGGCCTGGGAGACCCAGTACTTC. The chain employs TRBV7-8 and TRBJ2-5, with D unresolved. This CDR3 spans 12 amino acids. Per germline, CDR1 SGHVS and CDR2 FQNEAQ. V was pared by 6 bases and J by 5 bases, with 10 bases between.